This passage covers 16 T cell receptor beta chains from one sample sequenced in a study of T cell repertoires in cytomegalovirus infection. These receptors lack a known antigen. MiXCR, applied by TCRdb to the reads, yields one record per CDR3 protein. The sample has about 890,000 distinct CDR3 sequences, about a third seen once. This material consisted of cultured CD8+ T cells from PBMCs, taken from culture after CMV antigen stimulation. These receptor sequences come from a human donor in good health (CMV status not recorded). Some clones in this sample may be carry-over from other donors' samples.

As regards this clonotype: One end of the junction is discordant with germline, which a read error may explain. This chain connects TRBV6-2 or TRBV6-3 to TRBJ1-2; D gene ambiguous. The CDR3 is 14 residues long. Germline loops: CDR1 MNHEY, CDR2 SVGEGT. The chain's CDR3 is CANSYYAARDGYTF. CDR3 DNA: TGTGCCAACAGTTACTACGCCGCCAGAGATGGCTACACCTTC.

The rearrangement uses TRBV12-5 and TRBJ1-1; 7 bases agree with TRBD1. V dropped 5 bases and J dropped 7; count of bases not matched to a gene: 4. Germline V gene sequence: CDR1 LGHNT, CDR2 FRNRAP. The CDR3 runs 12 residues. CDR3 DNA sequence: TGTGCTAGTGGTAGGGACAGTAGTGAAGCTTTCTTT. Translating it yields CASGRDSSEAFF.

V is TRBV2 and J is TRBJ1-2; D unclear. V was clipped by 10 bases and J by 5 bases, with 11 bases between them. The CDR3 spans 11 residues. The germline V gene has CDR1 SNHLY and CDR2 FYNNEI. The DNA for the CDR3 is TGTGCCACCGCCCCGGGGTATGGCTACACCTTC. The encoded protein is CATAPGYGYTF.

The V call is TRBV6-2 or TRBV6-3, the J call TRBJ1-1, with D hard to call. This CDR3 is built from 15 residues. Looked up from germline, CDR1 is MNHEY and CDR2 is SVGEGT. V lost 6 bases and J lost 0, with 14 bases in between. The DNA of the CDR3 is TGTGCCAGCAGCTTGAGGTCCGGGTTGAACACTGAAGCTTTCTTT. Translating gives CASSLRSGLNTEAFF.

A few counts support this clonotype. The V and J genes are TRBV24-1 and TRBJ2-3; D is ambiguous. Trimming took off 0 bases at V and 5 bases at J, with 11 bases between the two ends. The CDR3 consists of 15 residues. Germline-derived CDR1 and CDR2 are KGHDR and SFDVKD. CDR3 amino acids: CATSDLAGPGDTQYF. DNA of the CDR3: TGTGCCACCAGTGATTTGGCAGGTCCGGGAGATACGCAGTATTTT.

At least ten counts were recorded for this clonotype. The V and J genes are TRBV12-5 and TRBJ2-1, with D perhaps matching TRBD1 (6 bases). Trimming cost V 2 bases and J 7 bases, with 15 bases left between them. The CDR3 runs to 15 residues. The germline CDR1 and CDR2 sequences are LGHNT and FRNRAP. The CDR3: CASGLTYGTNNEQFF. The CDR3 DNA sequence: TGTGCTAGTGGTTTGACATACGGGACAAATAATGAGCAGTTCTTC.

In this sample, this clonotype turned up a few times. The V gene is TRBV27, the J gene TRBJ2-3; D remains unclear. This CDR3 spans 16 amino acids. Germline CDR1 and CDR2: MNHEY and SMNVEV (reference sequence). V was cut by 5 bases and J by 2 bases, with 17 bases left in between. The CDR3 DNA sequence: TGTGCCAGCAGTCCCTGGGAAAGCTCCCTCACAGATACGCAGTATTTT. This codes for CASSPWESSLTDTQYF.

The J gene is TRBJ2-7, the V gene TRBV20-1, with a weak D call TRBD2 (5 bases). This CDR3 comprises 12 residues. From germline, CDR1 is DFQATT and CDR2 SNEGSKA (reference sequence). The CDR3 reads CSAGEGSYEQYV. Here the CDR3 DNA reads TGCAGTGCTGGAGAGGGATCCTACGAGCAGTACGTC.

With respect to this clonotype: A much larger clone differs by one base, so this may be a read error. J is TRBJ2-2 and V is TRBV7-6, with D unresolved. The CDR3 covers 14 residues. The germline V gene has CDR1 SGHVS and CDR2 FNYEAQ. The CDR3 sequence: CACSFGVGTGELFF. CDR3 DNA sequence: TGTGCCTGCAGCTTCGGAGTGGGCACCGGGGAGCTGTTTTTT.

The CDR3 DNA follows: TGTGCCAGCAGTTTAGACAGTGGATTCGACACTGAAGCTTTCTTT. Translating gives CASSLDSGFDTEAFF. This chain uses TRBV27 with TRBJ1-1; D may be TRBD1 (5 bases). This CDR3 comprises 15 residues. Germline V gives CDR1 MNHEY, CDR2 SMNVEV (reference sequence). With 2 bases removed from V and 3 bases from J, the gap between germline ends came to 13 bases.

V gene TRBV7-8 combines with J gene TRBJ1-2, with 7 bases matching TRBD1. The CDR3 contains 13 residues. Trimming at V came to 6 bases and at J to 6 bases, leaving 7 bases not matched to a gene. The V gene's germline CDR1 is SGHVS and CDR2 FQNEAQ. In DNA form, the CDR3 reads TGTGCCAGCAGTTGGGACAGCGCGAATGGCTACACCTTC. It is translated as CASSWDSANGYTF.

The chain uses TRBV5-8 and TRBJ2-5; TRBD1 is a possible D gene (5 bases). Trimming stripped 0 bases from V and 5 bases from J, with 14 bases between. CDR1 is SGHTS and CDR2 is YDEGEE in the germline V gene. This CDR3 spans 15 amino acids. CDR3 in amino acids: CASSLDRTLGETQYF. The CDR3 DNA reads TGTGCCAGCAGCTTGGACAGGACGTTAGGGGAGACCCAGTACTTC. Using reference TRBV5-8 and TRBJ2-5 for the parts outside the CDR3, the full variable domain is EAGVTQSPTHLIKTRGQQATLRCSPISGHTSVYWYQQALGLGLQFLLWYDEGEERNRGNFPPRFSGRQFPNYSSELNVNALELEDSALYLCASSLDRTLGETQYFGPGTRLLVL.

This clonotype occurred many times. This chain uses TRBV7-2 with TRBJ2-4; D call uncertain. Germline V CDR1 and CDR2: SGHTA, FQGNSA. The CDR3 runs 12 residues. Trimming removed 5 bases from V and 2 bases from J, with 4 bases in between. CDR3 DNA sequence: TGTGCCAGCAGCCCCACCAAAAACATTCAGTACTTC. Its translation: CASSPTKNIQYF.

In the case of this clonotype: A much bigger clone sits one base away, suggesting this may be a read error. The gene calls are TRBV7-6 and TRBJ2-5, with 10 bases matching TRBD2. CDR1 and CDR2 from the germline V gene are SGHVS and FNYEAQ. The CDR3 contains 16 residues. CDR3: CASSPGLAERQGTQYF. CDR3 nucleotide sequence: TGTGCCAGCAGCCCTGGACTAGCGGAGAGGCAAGGGACCCAGTACTTC.

The gene calls are TRBV6-5 and TRBJ2-3; 7 nucleotides match TRBD2. The V gene's germline CDR1 is MNHEY and CDR2 SVGAGI. V lost 0 bases, J lost 2 bases, and 8 bases stayed unmatched. This CDR3 comprises 17 residues. Here the CDR3 DNA reads TGTGCCAGCAGTTACTCGTTAGCGGGTCGCCCCACAGATACGCAGTATTTT. Translating gives CASSYSLAGRPTDTQYF.

This clonotype was seen at least ten times. The chain employs TRBV6-1 and TRBJ1-2; weak D call: TRBD1 (6 bases). Trimming left V 1 base short and J 3 bases short, with 9 bases between. The CDR3 length is 14 residues. Looked up from germline, CDR1 is MNHNS and CDR2 is SASEGT. The CDR3 spells CASSEEGTYYGYTF. In DNA form, the CDR3 reads TGTGCCAGCAGTGAAGAGGGGACATACTATGGCTACACCTTC.